One and the same sample provided the 23 T cell receptor beta chains below, sequenced in a study of shared clonotypes between healthy human individuals (dated by TCRdb to between 2020 and 2021). The method behind the library was the immunoSEQ multiplex PCR assay. TCRdb's version of the immuneACCESS table is confined to in-frame rearrangements and falls short of the full clone set. An unresolved V gene accounts for under half of the shortfall where checked; the remainder is of unknown origin. The sample table holds nearly 500,000 clones, of which less than 80% were seen once. 13% of the sample belongs to the ten largest clones. Source material: PBMCs. The receptor source for this set is a woman aged 35 to 49 in good health. Some clones in this sample may be carry-over from other donors' samples.

The chain employs TRBV27 and TRBJ2-5; unclear D gene. Germline CDR1 is MNHEY and CDR2 is SMNVEV (reference sequence). The CDR3 length is 13 residues. Trimming removed 3 bases at V and 1 base at J, with 6 bases between. The CDR3 sequence: CASSFSSQETQYF. The CDR3 nucleotides read TGTGCCAGCAGTTTTTCCTCCCAAGAGACCCAGTACTTC.

This sequence joins TRBV6-1 and TRBJ1-1; D is possibly TRBD1 (5 bases). The CDR3 extends over 13 amino acids. Germline-derived CDR1 and CDR2 are MNHNS and SASEGT. V dropped 8 bases and J dropped 7 bases, with 17 bases sitting between them. CDR3 nucleotide sequence: TGTGCCAGCGTCCCAGGGATAATCTTTGAAGCTTTCTTT. It codes for CASVPGIIFEAFF.

In its sample, this clone was seen once. The chain carries TRBV25-1 and TRBJ1-5; no reliable D call. The CDR3 is made up of 13 amino acids. Trimming cost V 4 bases and J 7 bases, with 11 bases left between them. The germline CDR1 and CDR2 sequences are MGHDK and SYGVNS. The CDR3 coding sequence is TGTGCCAGCAGTGCAGGTTCGGGCCAGCCCCAGCATTTT. This encodes CASSAGSGQPQHF.

The chain is built from TRBV6-5 and TRBJ2-7, with D tentatively TRBD1 (6 bases). Trimming removed 7 bases at V and 3 bases at J, with 13 bases between. Germline values: CDR1 MNHEY, CDR2 SVGAGI. The CDR3 consists of 13 residues. CDR3 in amino acids: CASTKGGHYEQYF. CDR3 in DNA: TGTGCCAGCACCAAAGGGGGACACTACGAGCAGTACTTC.

This clone has only one observation. V gene TRBV27 combines with J gene TRBJ2-5; D ambiguous. The CDR3 runs 13 residues. The germline V gene encodes CDR1 MNHEY and CDR2 SMNVEV (reference sequence). V lost 3 bases and J 2 bases, leaving 7 bases between the germline ends. The CDR3 spells CASSFRRQETQYF. The CDR3 DNA follows: TGTGCCAGCAGTTTCCGCAGACAAGAGACCCAGTACTTC.

The chain couples TRBV11-2 to TRBJ1-2; 7 nucleotides match TRBD1. This CDR3 region has 13 residues. V lost 7 bases, J lost 7 bases, and 9 bases stayed unmatched. Germline-derived CDR1 and CDR2 are SGHAT and FQNNGV. The CDR3 coding sequence is TGTGCCAGCAACCGACAGGGAGAGGGTGGCTACACCTTC. Protein sequence: CASNRQGEGGYTF.

This sequence joins TRBV2 and TRBJ1-1; D ambiguous. Germline loops: CDR1 SNHLY, CDR2 FYNNEI. Trimming removed 5 bases at V and 1 base at J, with 8 bases between. The CDR3 extends over 13 amino acids. This chain's CDR3 is CASSLGWNTEAFF. The CDR3 bases are TGTGCCAGCAGTTTGGGCTGGAACACTGAAGCTTTCTTT. The whole variable domain, remainder taken from reference TRBV2 and TRBJ1-1, is EPEVTQTPSHQVTQMGQEVILRCVPISNHLYFYWYRQILGQKVEFLVSFYNNEISEKSEIFDDQFSVERPDGSNFTLKIRSTKLEDSAMYFCASSLGWNTEAFFGQGTRLTVV.

J is TRBJ2-7 and V is TRBV4-3; possibly TRBD2 for D (5 bases). Germline-derived CDR1 and CDR2 are LGHNA and YSLEER. This CDR3 is built from 15 residues. The V and J ends lost 1 base and 2 bases respectively, with 12 bases between them. In DNA form, the CDR3 reads TGCGCCAGCAGCCAAGGGCAGAGCGGAACCTACGAGCAGTACTTC. Translation gives CASSQGQSGTYEQYF.

The rearrangement uses TRBV11-3 and TRBJ1-2; possible D gene TRBD1, 6 bases. V dropped 1 base and J dropped 4 bases, with 13 bases sitting between them. The CDR3 extends over 15 amino acids. CDR1 and CDR2 (germline): SGHNT, YENEEA. The DNA of the CDR3 is TGTGCCAGCAGCTTAGGGGGGCAGGCCAGCTATGGCTACACCTTC. This translates into CASSLGGQASYGYTF.

The gene calls are TRBV10-3 and TRBJ2-5, with 8 bases identical to TRBD1. Unmatched junction bases numbered 7, after V lost 0 bases and J lost 7 bases. CDR1 and CDR2 (germline): ENHRY, SYGVKD. This CDR3 contains 15 residues. In nucleotides, the CDR3 is TGTGCCATCAGTGAGTCTGCGACAGGGGTTGGGACCCAGTACTTC. This gives the protein CAISESATGVGTQYF.

The V and J genes are TRBV4-1 and TRBJ2-7; D unresolved. This CDR3 region has 14 residues. Germline V lookup: CDR1 MGHRA, CDR2 YSYEKL. V was shortened by 2 bases and J by 2 bases, with 10 bases between the two germline ends. The DNA for the CDR3 is TGCGCCAGCAGCCAAAGACTGGGAACCTACGAGCAGTACTTC. Protein: CASSQRLGTYEQYF.

V gene TRBV7-8 combines with J gene TRBJ2-7; 10 nucleotides agree with TRBD2. The CDR3 contains 17 residues. CDR1 and CDR2 (germline): SGHVS, FQNEAQ. Trimming took 1 base from V and 2 from J; bases not matched to a gene: 8. The CDR3 is CASSLVKGLAYTYEQYF. The DNA of the CDR3 is TGTGCCAGCAGCTTAGTCAAGGGACTAGCGTACACCTACGAGCAGTACTTC. The variable domain in full, completed from reference TRBV7-8 and TRBJ2-7, reads GAGVSQSPRYKVAKRGQDVALRCDPISGHVSLFWYQQALGQGPEFLTYFQNEAQLDKSGLPSDRFFAERPEGSVSTLKIQRTQQEDSAVYLCASSLVKGLAYTYEQYFGPGTRLTVT.

The rearrangement links TRBV7-3 to TRBJ1-6; D not certain. Germline CDR1 and CDR2: SGHTA and FQGTGA. CDR3 length: 14 amino acids. V was pared by 2 bases and J by 9 bases, with 11 bases between. CDR3 DNA: TGTGCCAGCAGCTTAGCCGGGAGAGGTTCACCCCTCCACTTT. It encodes CASSLAGRGSPLHF.

The chain carries TRBV9 and TRBJ2-5; tentatively, D is TRBD2 (5 bases). The CDR3 is 15 residues long. V shed 4 bases and J shed 5 bases, with 18 bases lying between them. Germline V gives CDR1 SGDLS, CDR2 YYNGEE. In nucleotides, the CDR3 is TGTGCCAGCAGCCCCGAGGGAGTAATAGAGGAGACCCAGTACTTC. Protein product: CASSPEGVIEETQYF.

The chain recombines TRBV28 with TRBJ2-5; D is ambiguous. Between the trimmed V and J ends, which lost 6 bases and 2 bases, there was a span of 13 bases. This CDR3 comprises 14 residues. Germline CDR1 and CDR2: MDHEN and SYDVKM. The CDR3 nucleotides read TGTGCCAGCAGCCGGCTGGGTGGGCAAGAGACCCAGTACTTC. This translates into CASSRLGGQETQYF.

The chain employs TRBV27 and TRBJ2-7, with 7 bases matching TRBD1. With 5 bases clipped from V and 1 base from J, the junction kept 8 bases outside the gene matches. This CDR3 region has 15 residues. Per the germline V gene, CDR1 is MNHEY and CDR2 is SMNVEV (reference sequence). The CDR3 loop is CASSPSRDRSYEQYF. The CDR3 nucleotides read TGTGCCAGCAGTCCGAGCCGGGACAGATCCTACGAGCAGTACTTC.

The rearrangement uses TRBV7-3 and TRBJ2-3; weak D call: TRBD2 (5 bases). Germline CDR1 is SGHTA and CDR2 is FQGTGA. The CDR3 spans 14 residues. V lost 2 bases, J lost 3 bases, and 9 bases lay in between. The CDR3 spells CASSLSGGTDTQYF. For the CDR3, the DNA is TGTGCCAGCAGCTTATCCGGCGGGACAGATACGCAGTATTTT.

The V gene is TRBV28, the J gene TRBJ2-7; 9 nucleotides align to TRBD2. Germline V gene sequence: CDR1 MDHEN, CDR2 SYDVKM. This CDR3 region has 15 residues. V was pared by 2 bases and J by 6 bases, with 8 bases of the junction left unmatched. The DNA of the CDR3 is TGTGCCAGCAGTTTAAACCTAGCGGGATCGGGCGAGCAGTACTTC. It encodes CASSLNLAGSGEQYF.

The chain joins TRBV18 to TRBJ1-4; D remains unclear. The CDR3 is made up of 14 amino acids. CDR1 KGHSH and CDR2 LQKENI come from the germline V gene. Trimming cost V 3 bases and J 8 bases, with 13 bases left between them. The CDR3 loop is CASSPRWAEEKLFF. Here the CDR3 DNA reads TGTGCCAGCTCACCCAGGTGGGCGGAGGAAAAACTGTTTTTT.

The rearrangement links TRBV2 to TRBJ1-3; a weak D match, TRBD1 (5 bases). The CDR3 is 14 amino acids. Trimming removed 6 bases at V and 0 bases at J, with 9 bases between. In germline, CDR1 is SNHLY, CDR2 FYNNEI. The CDR3 DNA follows: TGTGCCAGCAGGGGACGCCGCTCTGGAAACACCATATATTTT. Translation gives CASRGRRSGNTIYF.

Comments on this clone: A read error may be the cause here, since a much bigger clone is one base away. The V and J genes are TRBV7-3 and TRBJ2-5, with D perhaps matching TRBD1 (6 bases). CDR3 length equals 13 residues. The germline V gene encodes CDR1 SGHTA and CDR2 FQGTGA. Deletions cut 4 bases from V and 1 base from J, with 7 bases between. The CDR3 DNA follows: TGTGCCAGCAGCTACAGGGCCCAAGAGACCCAGTACTTC. It translates to CASSYRAQETQYF.

This clone is a singleton in its sample. The chain carries TRBV28 and TRBJ2-2; D is unresolved. The CDR3 has 14 amino acids. Germline V gene data show CDR1 as MDHEN and CDR2 as SYDVKM. V shed 2 bases and J shed 1 base, with 5 bases lying between them. This CDR3 reads CASSLRMNTGELFF. The CDR3 nucleotides read TGTGCCAGCAGTTTACGAATGAACACCGGGGAGCTGTTTTTT.

The chain is built from TRBV5-1 and TRBJ2-2; D is unresolved. Germline V lookup: CDR1 SGHRS, CDR2 YFSETQ. Trimming stripped 2 bases from V and 0 bases from J, with 8 bases between. The length of the CDR3 is 15 residues. CDR3 nucleotides: TGCGCCAGCAGCTTAATGCCGGCGAACACCGGGGAGCTGTTTTTT. It yields the protein CASSLMPANTGELFF. Variable domain in full (rest from reference TRBV5-1 and TRBJ2-2): KAGVTQTPRYLIKTRGQQVTLSCSPISGHRSVSWYQQTPGQGLQFLFEYFSETQRNKGNFPGRFSGRQFSNSRSEMNVSTLELGDSALYLCASSLMPANTGELFFGEGSRLTVL.